The 28 T cell receptor beta chains listed next were all sequenced from one sample in a study of cytomegalovirus exposure and HLA in healthy donors. PCR was performed using 60 Vbeta and 13 Jbeta primers. Assay used: immunoSEQ multiplex PCR; TCRdb lists only in-frame clones, some missing. In the table there are about 170,000 clones, over 65% of which are singletons. The sequenced sample consisted of PBMCs. The receptor set was obtained from a woman in her twenties or thirties in good health and CMV-seropositive.

The chain uses TRBV6-5 and TRBJ2-7, with unresolved D. Germline values: CDR1 MNHEY, CDR2 SVGAGI. The CDR3 has 13 amino acids. V was pared by 2 bases and J by 3 bases, with 8 bases between. CDR3 amino acids: CASSYVSSYEQYF. CDR3 sequence (DNA): TGTGCCAGCAGTTACGTTTCTAGCTACGAGCAGTACTTC.

The chain employs TRBV6-6 and TRBJ2-5, with a possible D match to TRBD1 (6 bases). Germline V gene data show CDR1 as MNHNY and CDR2 as SVGAGI (reference sequence). CDR3 length equals 13 residues. V lost 7 bases to trimming and J lost 4 bases, with 13 bases between them. The CDR3 nucleotides are TGTGCCAGCACCCAGGGGCCGGGAGAGACCCAGTACTTC. Residues: CASTQGPGETQYF.

The chain combines TRBV7-6 with TRBJ2-1; 7 nucleotides agree with TRBD2. The CDR3 is 15 amino acids. The V gene end was trimmed by 5 bases and the J gene end by 5 bases; junction bases not matched to a gene: 9. From germline, CDR1 is SGHVS and CDR2 FNYEAQ. CDR3 bases: TGTGCCAGCAGCACCCCCTCCCTAGCGGACAATGAGCAGTTCTTC. Residues: CASSTPSLADNEQFF.

V gene TRBV27 combines with J gene TRBJ2-7; 7 bases are a match to TRBD2. The length of the CDR3 is 17 residues. The V gene end was trimmed by 0 bases and the J gene end by 0 bases; junction bases not matched to a gene: 8. From germline, CDR1 is MNHEY and CDR2 SMNVEV (reference sequence). CDR3 coding DNA: TGTGCCAGCAGTTTATCGTGGAGCGGGGCCCACTCCTACGAGCAGTACTTC. Translation: CASSLSWSGAHSYEQYF.

The CDR3 sequence: CASSFLKEGPAFF. The CDR3, as DNA: TGTGCCAGCAGTTTTCTAAAAGAGGGTCCAGCTTTCTTT. The chain has TRBV28 and TRBJ1-1; D not resolved. V shed 3 bases and J shed 10 bases, with 15 bases lying between them. Germline V lookup: CDR1 MDHEN, CDR2 SYDVKM. This CDR3 is 13 amino acids long.

CDR3 DNA sequence: TGTGCCAGCAGCCGCGGACTAGCGACTGAGCAGTACTTC. It specifies CASSRGLATEQYF. The chain couples TRBV5-4 to TRBJ2-7; 9 bases are shared with TRBD2. Germline trimming cut 4 bases from V and 7 bases from J; bases unmatched to any gene: 6. Germline loops: CDR1 SGHNT, CDR2 YYREEE (reference sequence). The length of the CDR3 is 13 residues.

The rearrangement uses TRBV5-6 and TRBJ2-1; 10 bases fit TRBD2. The V and J ends lost 4 bases and 7 bases, in that order; junction bases with no gene match: 8. The CDR3 contains 15 residues. Germline loops: CDR1 SGHDT, CDR2 YYEEEE. Written as DNA, the CDR3 is TGTGCCAGCAGCCAAGCGGGAGGGGTCTGGAATGAGCAGTTCTTC. This gives the protein CASSQAGGVWNEQFF.

The chain has TRBV19 and TRBJ2-1, with a weak D call TRBD2 (6 bases). CDR3 size: 12 residues. V lost 9 bases to trimming and J lost 7 bases, with 13 bases between them. Germline CDR1 LNHDA, CDR2 SQIVND (reference sequence). This CDR3 is CARGTGGNEQFF. The CDR3 bases are TGTGCCAGAGGGACTGGAGGAAATGAGCAGTTCTTC. The complete variable domain, with remaining parts taken from reference TRBV19 and TRBJ2-1, reads DGGITQSPKYLFRKEGQNVTLSCEQNLNHDAMYWYRQDPGQGLRLIYYSQIVNDFQKGDIAEGYSVSREKKESFPLTVTSAQKNPTAFYLCARGTGGNEQFFGPGTRLTVL.

The chain recombines TRBV11-2 with TRBJ1-1; 7 bases line up with TRBD1. Per the germline V gene, CDR1 is SGHAT and CDR2 is FQNNGV. J was trimmed by 1 base and V by 5 bases; bases with no gene match: 7. The CDR3 covers 15 residues. The CDR3 DNA is TGTGCCAGCAGCCCACTGACAGGGACGAACACTGAAGCTTTCTTT. Translation gives CASSPLTGTNTEAFF.

This clone was recorded once. The V and J genes are TRBV19 and TRBJ2-2; possible D gene TRBD2, 6 bases. Per the germline V gene, CDR1 is LNHDA and CDR2 is SQIVND (reference sequence). Trimming shortened V by 5 bases and J by 2 bases, and 15 bases separated the two germline ends. The CDR3 loop spans 16 amino acids. The DNA of the CDR3 is TGTGCCAGTAGTGGAAGTTGGAGGGGTAACACCGGGGAGCTGTTTTTT. It is translated as CASSGSWRGNTGELFF.

The chain employs TRBV27 and TRBJ2-7; TRBD2 aligns across 11 bases. CDR3 length: 15 residues. Germline CDR1 and CDR2: MNHEY and SMNVEV (reference sequence). The V and J ends lost 4 bases and 3 bases, in that order; junction bases with no gene match: 5. The CDR3 nucleotides read TGTGCCAGCAGTTGGGGGGGACTAGCGGACTACGAGCAGTACTTC. This sequence encodes CASSWGGLADYEQYF.

This clone showed up just a few times. The CDR3 spells CASRLAGSSTDTQYF. The CDR3 region has the DNA TGTGCCAGCAGGCTAGCGGGTAGCAGCACAGATACGCAGTATTTT. This sequence joins TRBV11-2 and TRBJ2-3; TRBD2 matches at 8 bases. The CDR3 extends over 15 amino acids. V lost 6 bases to trimming and J lost 0 bases; unmatched junction nucleotides: 5. Germline CDR1 is SGHAT and CDR2 is FQNNGV.

This rearrangement joins TRBV7-9 to TRBJ2-5; 8 bases agree with TRBD2. This CDR3 contains 14 residues. After removal of 5 bases from V and 0 bases from J, the junction contained 2 bases not matched to a gene. Germline CDR1 SEHNR, CDR2 FQNEAQ (reference sequence). This CDR3 is CASSPGLDQETQYF. The DNA for the CDR3 is TGTGCCAGCAGCCCGGGACTAGACCAAGAGACCCAGTACTTC.

The J gene is TRBJ2-1, the V gene TRBV5-1; TRBD1 aligns across 10 bases. The CDR3 contains 14 residues. Germline CDR1 is SGHRS and CDR2 is YFSETQ. After removal of 3 bases from V and 8 bases from J, the junction contained 5 bases not matched to a gene. CDR3: CASSSGTGVDEQFF. The CDR3 DNA sequence: TGCGCCAGCAGCTCAGGGACAGGGGTGGATGAGCAGTTCTTC.

This clone has more than one count but fewer than ten. The chain combines TRBV29-1 with TRBJ2-4; D might be TRBD1 (5 bases). This CDR3 contains 13 residues. Germline V gene lookup returns CDR1 SQVTM and CDR2 ANQGSEA. V was trimmed by 6 bases and J by 8 bases, leaving 17 bases between them. CDR3 protein: CSVPARGGDIQYF. CDR3 DNA sequence: TGCAGCGTCCCCGCTAGGGGTGGGGACATTCAGTACTTC.

The gene calls are TRBV2 and TRBJ2-1; 7 bases fit TRBD2. This CDR3 is 15 amino acids long. J gave up 10 bases and V 3 bases, and 12 bases lay outside the gene matches. The V gene's germline CDR1 is SNHLY and CDR2 FYNNEI. The CDR3 loop is CASSEGTSVSGEQFF. For the CDR3, the DNA is TGTGCCAGCAGTGAGGGCACTAGCGTGTCCGGGGAGCAGTTCTTC.

This clone was recorded a few times. V usage is TRBV6-5 and J usage is TRBJ2-3, with D unresolved. V lost 2 bases, J lost 6 bases, and 6 bases lay in between. Germline lookup yields CDR1 MNHEY and CDR2 SVGAGI. CDR3 length: 12 amino acids. CDR3 region: CASSYGSDTQYF. Here the CDR3 DNA reads TGTGCCAGCAGTTACGGCTCCGATACGCAGTATTTT.

In its sample, this clone was seen a few times. The chain recombines TRBV7-9 with TRBJ1-1; 12 nucleotides match TRBD1. The CDR3 covers 19 residues. Trimming cost V 0 bases and J 5 bases; bases outside gene matches: 13. CDR1 and CDR2 (germline): SEHNR, FQNEAQ (reference sequence). As DNA, the CDR3 is TGTGCCAGCAGCTTAGCTGGGGACAGGGGGCCCCCGAAGAGTACTGAAGCTTTCTTT. Protein: CASSLAGDRGPPKSTEAFF.

This clone was seen just once. The chain links TRBV30 to TRBJ2-7; 7 bases line up with TRBD1. In germline, CDR1 is GTSNPN, CDR2 SVGIG (reference sequence). The junction had 10 bases not matched to a gene; V was cut back by 4 bases and J by 7 bases. This CDR3 has 13 residues. CDR3 coding DNA: TGTGCCTGGACTCCACGAAGGGGGCGGGAGCAGTACTTC. Translation gives CAWTPRRGREQYF.

The V and J genes are TRBV12-1 and TRBJ2-3; TRBD1, as called in the table, went unchecked against the DNA. TRBV12-1 is a recognized pseudogene. The CDR3 length is 16 residues. The CDR3 reads CASSIHRDRNTDTQYF. DNA for the CDR3: TGTGCCAGCAGCATTCACCGGGACAGAAACACAGATACGCAGTATTTT.

This chain links TRBV9 with TRBJ2-4; 7 positions match TRBD2. This CDR3 comprises 13 residues. The ends lost 4 bases at V and 10 bases at J; junction bases unmatched: 8. In germline, CDR1 is SGDLS, CDR2 YYNGEE. Written as DNA, the CDR3 is TGTGCCAGCAGCACCCCCGGGACTATTATTCAGTACTTC. It encodes CASSTPGTIIQYF.

The chain links TRBV6-1 to TRBJ2-5; 7 bases fit TRBD1. The germline CDR1 and CDR2 sequences are MNHNS and SASEGT. This CDR3 comprises 14 residues. The V gene end was trimmed by 10 bases and the J gene end by 5 bases; junction bases not matched to a gene: 13. The chain's CDR3 is CATLLTGPWETQYF. Here the CDR3 DNA reads TGTGCCACCCTTCTGACAGGGCCGTGGGAGACCCAGTACTTC.

CDR3 DNA sequence: TGTGCCAGCAGTGAAAGTCGGGGGAGGCCGAGAGATACGCAGTATTTT. It encodes CASSESRGRPRDTQYF. The rearrangement uses TRBV6-1 and TRBJ2-3; the D gene is possibly TRBD2 (6 bases). This CDR3 is 16 amino acids long. Per germline, CDR1 MNHNS and CDR2 SASEGT. Trimming took 2 bases from V and 5 from J, leaving 17 bases between them.

The genes are TRBV29-1 and TRBJ1-1, with D uncertain. The V gene lost 4 bases and the J gene lost 0 bases, with 9 bases spanning the gap. From germline, CDR1 is SQVTM and CDR2 ANQGSEA. The CDR3 loop spans 13 amino acids. In DNA form, the CDR3 reads TGCAGCGTTGTTGCCCAGATGAACACTGAAGCTTTCTTT. It yields the protein CSVVAQMNTEAFF.

This clone was observed a single time. The V and J genes are TRBV11-3 and TRBJ2-7; 9 nucleotides align to TRBD1. The CDR3 length is 14 residues. Germline lookup yields CDR1 SGHNT and CDR2 YENEEA. Trimming cost V 5 bases and J 4 bases; bases outside gene matches: 6. In nucleotides, the CDR3 is TGTGCCAGCAGCCTGGTACAGGGGGCTTACGAGCAGTACTTC. Translated: CASSLVQGAYEQYF.

The sample holds a few counts of this clone. V is TRBV11-3 and J is TRBJ2-4; D might be TRBD1 (5 bases). CDR1 is SGHNT and CDR2 is YENEEA in the germline V gene. V dropped 1 base and J dropped 7 bases, with 5 bases sitting between them. The CDR3 contains 12 residues. The CDR3 protein is CASSLGGNIQYF. CDR3 nucleotides: TGTGCCAGCAGCTTAGGGGGCAACATTCAGTACTTC.

In this sample, this clone turned up once. The genes are TRBV28 and TRBJ1-6; 7 positions match TRBD1. Germline values: CDR1 MDHEN, CDR2 SYDVKM. Losses at the gene ends were 7 bases for V and 6 bases for J; bases not matched to a gene: 6. The CDR3 covers 14 residues. CDR3 region: CASTTNRGNSPLHF. CDR3 nucleotide sequence: TGTGCCAGCACAACTAACAGGGGTAATTCACCCCTCCACTTT.

V gene TRBV6-1 combines with J gene TRBJ2-1; 7 bases align to TRBD1. CDR3 length: 15 residues. Germline lookup yields CDR1 MNHNS and CDR2 SASEGT. The trim removed 8 bases at V and 2 bases at J, leaving 9 bases unmatched. The CDR3: CASGGRTGAYNEQFF. The CDR3 nucleotides read TGTGCCAGCGGTGGAAGAACAGGGGCCTACAATGAGCAGTTCTTC.